The entry below gives a single T cell receptor (beta chain) sequence along with its context. The antigen remains unidentified. Some clones are missing from TCRdb's copy, which holds only in-frame ones; the method was immunoSEQ multiplex PCR. The repertoire holds about 64,000 clones, with more than 75% as singletons. The sample is drawn from a study of OX40 agonist ivuxolimab in advanced cancers. General study points: No determination was made of the antigen specificity of the expanded peripheral T cells.

The V and J ends lost 5 bases and 0 bases, in that order; junction bases with no gene match: 12. CDR1 SGHTA and CDR2 FQGNSA come from the germline V gene. The length of the CDR3 is 19 residues. The input for sequencing was CD4+ or CD8+ T cells sorted from blood, taken in a trial of the OX40 agonist ivuxolimab. This clonotype was sampled from an adult with an advanced solid tumor such as melanoma, head and neck, liver or kidney cancer. This chain links TRBV7-2 with TRBJ2-3, with TRBD2 matching over 12 bases. The CDR3 sequence: CASSRVGTSGGSSTDTQYF. CDR3 bases: TGTGCCAGCAGCCGAGTCGGAACTAGCGGGGGGTCTAGCACAGATACGCAGTATTTT.